The 3 T cell receptor beta chains presented below share a single source sample, sequenced in a study of OX40 agonist ivuxolimab in advanced cancers. Clones were read by immunoSEQ multiplex PCR, and TCRdb kept only the in-frame ones, dropping some. The data show about 79,000 clones, 75% to 95% seen once. The sample here was CD4+ or CD8+ T cells sorted from blood, taken in a trial of the OX40 agonist ivuxolimab. These receptors all stem from an adult with an advanced solid tumor such as melanoma, head and neck, liver or kidney cancer.

The chain combines TRBV5-1 with TRBJ1-1; TRBD1 is a possible D gene (6 bases). This CDR3 contains 14 residues. CDR1 is SGHRS and CDR2 is YFSETQ in the germline V gene. V was cut by 0 bases and J by 4 bases, with 10 bases left in between. CDR3 residues: CASSLGGGATEAFF. CDR3 nucleotides: TGCGCCAGCAGCTTGGGTGGGGGGGCCACTGAAGCTTTCTTT.

This chain connects TRBV4-1 to TRBJ2-5; maybe TRBD2 (6 bases). V was trimmed by 1 base and J by 5 bases, leaving 23 bases between them. The germline gives CDR1 MGHRA, CDR2 YSYEKL. This CDR3 has 18 residues. CDR3: CASSQGPLGGSQWETQYF. CDR3 DNA sequence: TGCGCCAGCAGCCAAGGACCTCTTGGGGGGAGCCAATGGGAGACCCAGTACTTC.

CDR3 loop: CAIGDQGGQPQHF. The DNA for the CDR3 is TGTGCCATCGGGGATCAGGGCGGTCAGCCCCAGCATTTT. The V gene is TRBV10-3, the J gene TRBJ1-5; maybe TRBD1 (5 bases). The CDR3 extends over 13 amino acids. Per germline, CDR1 ENHRY and CDR2 SYGVKD. V lost 8 bases to trimming and J lost 6 bases, with 14 bases between them.